This T cell receptor beta chain stems from a study of control samples from healthy donors and cancer patients. The repertoire was sequenced with immunoSEQ multiplex PCR; TCRdb's copy has only in-frame clones and lacks some. The table records some 100,000 clones, 93% of them present only once. This CDR3 comprises 15 residues. CDR1 is LGHDT and CDR2 is YNNKEL in the germline V gene (reference sequence). V dropped 3 bases and J dropped 6; count of bases not matched to a gene: 3. This chain uses TRBV3-1 (or the pseudogene TRBV3-2) with TRBJ2-2; 11 bases map to TRBD2. The sequenced material came from blood. The source is a man younger than 35 in good health. CDR3 sequence (DNA): TGTGCCAGCAGCCAGGGACTAGCGGTTTCCGGGGAGCTGTTTTTT. Protein product: CASSQGLAVSGELFF.